This passage covers 30 T cell receptor beta chains from one sample sequenced in a study of beta chain features in type 1 diabetes. These receptors have no known antigen. Findings of the study overall: There was a moderate but significant shortening of TCRB CDR3s in all four CD4+ subsets of Type 1 diabetes patients.

The whole isolated RNA underwent reverse transcription, so sequencing captured expressed TCRB transcripts. The assay was immunoSEQ multiplex PCR, and TCRdb's table has in-frame clones only and misses some. The sample consists of under 300,000 clones, 11% of them appearing once. Sequencing used naive CD4+ T cells from blood. The receptors were gathered from a man aged 25 to 40 with type 1 diabetes.

The chain has TRBV5-1 and TRBJ1-1; D not resolved. Germline loops: CDR1 SGHRS, CDR2 YFSETQ. This CDR3 contains 15 residues. Trimming shortened V by 0 bases and J by 1 base, and 10 bases separated the two germline ends. The CDR3 nucleotides read TGCGCCAGCAGCTTGGAGTCCCTAGAGAACACTGAAGCTTTCTTT. Translating it yields CASSLESLENTEAFF.

This clone was detected only a few times. The V gene is TRBV2, the J gene TRBJ2-3; 7 bases fit TRBD1. Germline-derived CDR1 and CDR2 are SNHLY and FYNNEI. Trimming removed 6 bases from V and 0 bases from J; junction bases left unmatched: 6. The CDR3 contains 15 residues. CDR3 in DNA: TGTGCCAGCAGGACAGGGCCCGCTAGCACAGATACGCAGTATTTT. Amino acid sequence: CASRTGPASTDTQYF.

The gene calls are TRBV15 and TRBJ1-3; D possibly corresponds to TRBD1 (5 bases). The CDR3 totals 14 residues. Germline V CDR1 and CDR2: LNHNV, YYDKDF (reference sequence). V was trimmed by 4 bases and J by 4 bases, leaving 11 bases between them. The CDR3 loop is CATSNGPGGNTIYF. CDR3 DNA: TGTGCCACCAGCAATGGGCCAGGGGGAAACACCATATATTTT.

The genes are TRBV7-9 and TRBJ1-6; 7 bases line up with TRBD1. The CDR3 has 13 residues. J gave up 10 bases and V 4 bases, and 4 bases lay outside the gene matches. Germline assignment: CDR1 SEHNR and CDR2 FQNEAQ (reference sequence). The DNA for the CDR3 is TGTGCCAGCAGCTCTGCGACAGGGTCACCCCTCCACTTT. It specifies CASSSATGSPLHF.

The chain links TRBV19 to TRBJ1-1; weak D call: TRBD1 (5 bases). The CDR3 is 14 amino acids. V was clipped by 7 bases and J by 2 bases, with 14 bases between them. The germline V gene has CDR1 LNHDA and CDR2 SQIVND (reference sequence). This CDR3 reads CASTPDSTNTEAFF. The CDR3 nucleotides read TGTGCCAGTACTCCTGACAGTACCAACACTGAAGCTTTCTTT.

This CDR3 reads CATGQGADNEQFF. The CDR3 bases are TGTGCCACGGGACAGGGGGCGGACAATGAGCAGTTCTTC. This chain connects TRBV19 to TRBJ2-1, with 12 bases aligning to TRBD1. The germline V gene encodes CDR1 LNHDA and CDR2 SQIVND (reference sequence). The CDR3 has 13 amino acids. V shed 10 bases, J shed 5 bases, and the junction held 3 bases outside the gene matches.

The J gene is TRBJ1-5, the V gene TRBV30; maybe TRBD1 (6 bases). The CDR3 is 15 amino acids. CDR1 and CDR2 (germline): GTSNPN, SVGIG (reference sequence). V was trimmed by 2 bases and J by 2 bases, leaving 13 bases between them. The CDR3 is CAWSLQGEGNQPQHF. CDR3 DNA: TGTGCCTGGAGTTTACAGGGAGAAGGCAATCAGCCCCAGCATTTT.

This clone was seen a few times. J is TRBJ2-3 and V is TRBV5-4; 12 bases are a match to TRBD1. V lost 2 bases to trimming and J lost 2 bases; unmatched junction nucleotides: 3. The CDR3 is 16 amino acids. In germline, CDR1 is SGHNT, CDR2 YYREEE (reference sequence). The CDR3 region is CASSLPGQGATDTQYF. The CDR3 nucleotides are TGTGCCAGCAGCTTACCGGGACAGGGGGCCACAGATACGCAGTATTTT. Full variable domain (outside the CDR3, taken from reference TRBV5-4 and TRBJ2-3): ETGVTQSPTHLIKTRGQQVTLRCSSQSGHNTVSWYQQALGQGPQFIFQYYREEENGRGNFPPRFSGLQFPNYSSELNVNALELDDSALYLCASSLPGQGATDTQYFGPGTRLTVL.

The chain joins TRBV2 to TRBJ2-6; possibly TRBD2 for D (6 bases). The V gene's germline CDR1 is SNHLY and CDR2 FYNNEI. This CDR3 has 18 amino acids. Trimming stripped 7 bases from V and 0 bases from J, with 19 bases between. The CDR3 loop reads CASTASQGLRSGANVLTF. In nucleotides, the CDR3 is TGTGCCAGCACCGCGTCTCAGGGACTCCGCTCTGGGGCCAACGTCCTGACTTTC.

The chain is built from TRBV5-4 and TRBJ1-1, with TRBD1 matching 9 bases. This CDR3 comprises 13 residues. V gave up 5 bases and J gave up 1 base; unmatched junction bases: 0. Germline assignment: CDR1 SGHNT and CDR2 YYREEE (reference sequence). The CDR3 nucleotides are TGTGCCAGCAGACAGGGGGCGAACACTGAAGCTTTCTTT. Translating gives CASRQGANTEAFF. Based on the CDR3 plus reference TRBV5-4 and TRBJ1-1, the full variable domain is ETGVTQSPTHLIKTRGQQVTLRCSSQSGHNTVSWYQQALGQGPQFIFQYYREEENGRGNFPPRFSGLQFPNYSSELNVNALELDDSALYLCASRQGANTEAFFGQGTRLTVV.

The chain joins TRBV18 to TRBJ2-1, with D perhaps TRBD2 (6 bases). The germline V and J ends were trimmed by 4 bases and 7 bases, with 17 bases remaining between them. The germline V gene encodes CDR1 KGHSH and CDR2 LQKENI. The CDR3 is 15 residues long. CDR3 amino acids: CASSLNGGASNEQFF. CDR3 nucleotides: TGTGCCAGCTCACTGAACGGGGGAGCGAGTAATGAGCAGTTCTTC.

The table lists this clone with a few counts. This chain joins TRBV7-2 and TRBJ2-1; possibly TRBD1 for D (5 bases). Germline CDR1 SGHTA, CDR2 FQGNSA. Trimming took 1 base from V and 3 from J, leaving 10 bases between them. The CDR3 covers 15 residues. The CDR3: CASSLGSDSYNEQFF. The CDR3 nucleotides read TGTGCCAGCAGCTTAGGGAGCGACAGCTACAATGAGCAGTTCTTC.

This clone was counted between two and nine times. Within the sample, other DNA sequences also encode this same CDR3. This rearrangement joins TRBV5-1 to TRBJ2-7, with 9 bases fitting TRBD1. V gave up 2 bases and J gave up 4 bases; unmatched junction bases: 4. The germline CDR1 and CDR2 sequences are SGHRS and YFSETQ. The CDR3 loop spans 14 amino acids. CDR3 residues: CASSFRDRAYEQYF. CDR3 nucleotides: TGCGCCAGCAGCTTTCGGGACAGGGCTTACGAGCAGTACTTC.

As for this clone: The sample contains more than one DNA sequence encoding this CDR3. The chain links TRBV2 to TRBJ2-5; 8 nucleotides match TRBD1. V trimming: 6 bases; J trimming: 4 bases; junction bases outside the gene matches: 1. Germline CDR1 and CDR2: SNHLY and FYNNEI. The CDR3 has 12 amino acids. In DNA, the CDR3 is TGTGCCAGCAGGACAGGGGTAGAGACCCAGTACTTC. Translation: CASRTGVETQYF.

This sequence joins TRBV28 and TRBJ2-7; D is unresolved. V gave up 4 bases and J gave up 6 bases, with 13 bases separating them. Germline V gene data show CDR1 as MDHEN and CDR2 as SYDVKM. CDR3 length equals 13 residues. The CDR3 here is CASSSAPVREQYF. In DNA, the CDR3 is TGTGCCAGCAGTTCCGCCCCAGTTCGCGAGCAGTACTTC.

J is TRBJ1-2 and V is TRBV5-8; possibly TRBD1 for D (5 bases). Germline lookup yields CDR1 SGHTS and CDR2 YDEGEE. This CDR3 has 15 amino acids. Trimming removed 0 bases from V and 2 bases from J, with 11 bases in between. CDR3 sequence reads: CASSLGRGWNYGYTF. Here the CDR3 DNA reads TGTGCCAGCAGCTTGGGAAGGGGCTGGAACTATGGCTACACCTTC.

The chain employs TRBV5-1 and TRBJ1-5, with D tentatively TRBD1 (5 bases). The CDR3 is made up of 14 amino acids. Germline values: CDR1 SGHRS, CDR2 YFSETQ. V was cut by 4 bases and J by 7 bases, with 15 bases left in between. This chain's CDR3 is CASSPGTLGQPQHF. The CDR3 nucleotides read TGCGCCAGCAGCCCCGGGACTTTGGGGCAGCCCCAGCATTTT.

The chain links TRBV9 to TRBJ2-7, with 9 nucleotides matching TRBD1. Germline lookup yields CDR1 SGDLS and CDR2 YYNGEE. V dropped 3 bases and J dropped 4; count of bases not matched to a gene: 5. The CDR3 covers 14 residues. DNA for the CDR3: TGTGCCAGCAGCGAGGGACAGGGAGTTTACGAGCAGTACTTC. It translates to CASSEGQGVYEQYF.

The rearrangement joins TRBV29-1 to TRBJ2-1, with 15 bases fitting TRBD2. With 8 bases clipped from V and 6 bases from J, the junction kept 8 bases outside the gene matches. The CDR3 sequence is 15 residues long. Looked up from germline, CDR1 is SQVTM and CDR2 is ANQGSEA. The CDR3 DNA follows: TGCAGCACCAGGACTAGCGGGGGGGAGGGCAATGAGCAGTTCTTC. Protein sequence: CSTRTSGGEGNEQFF.

In its sample, this clone was seen a few times. The rearrangement links TRBV9 to TRBJ2-7, with a possible D match to TRBD2 (6 bases). V was shortened by 0 bases and J by 0 bases, with 13 bases between the two germline ends. CDR3 length: 16 residues. Germline CDR1 SGDLS, CDR2 YYNGEE. This CDR3 reads CASSVGEGGGSYEQYF. CDR3 nucleotides: TGTGCCAGCAGCGTAGGAGAGGGAGGAGGCTCCTACGAGCAGTACTTC.

This clone was observed a handful of times. The chain couples TRBV5-4 to TRBJ1-1, with 9 positions matching TRBD1. The CDR3 has 15 amino acids. V lost 0 bases to trimming and J lost 4 bases; unmatched junction nucleotides: 4. Germline CDR1 reads SGHNT; CDR2 reads YYREEE (reference sequence). The CDR3 DNA is TGTGCCAGCAGCTTGGGGACAGGGGTGGGCACTGAAGCTTTCTTT. Translation: CASSLGTGVGTEAFF.

The rearrangement links TRBV19 to TRBJ2-3; 9 bases are a match to TRBD1. There are 14 residues in the CDR3. The trim removed 3 bases at V and 8 bases at J, leaving 6 bases unmatched. The V gene's germline CDR1 is LNHDA and CDR2 SQIVND (reference sequence). CDR3 coding DNA: TGTGCCAGTAGTATTGGGACAGGGTCGGCTACGCAGTATTTT. This sequence encodes CASSIGTGSATQYF.

This clone was seen once. The CDR3 sequence is CASSPRGQNQPQHF. As DNA, the CDR3 is TGCGCCAGCAGCCCCCGGGGACAGAATCAGCCCCAGCATTTT. The gene calls are TRBV5-1 and TRBJ1-5, with 7 bases identical to TRBD1. The length of the CDR3 is 14 residues. V dropped 4 bases and J dropped 4; count of bases not matched to a gene: 5. Germline V gene sequence: CDR1 SGHRS, CDR2 YFSETQ.

This clone has just a few counts. The J gene is TRBJ1-1, the V gene TRBV25-1; D gene uncertain. V was trimmed by 4 bases and J by 6 bases, leaving 12 bases between them. The CDR3 extends over 13 amino acids. Germline V gives CDR1 MGHDK, CDR2 SYGVNS. The CDR3 region has the DNA TGTGCCAGCAGTGGGCTTACAGTTTCTGAAGCTTTCTTT. Translated, it gives CASSGLTVSEAFF.

This clone was counted between two and nine times. This rearrangement joins TRBV9 to TRBJ1-1; no clear D. Germline V gene lookup returns CDR1 SGDLS and CDR2 YYNGEE. There are 16 residues in the CDR3. V dropped 0 bases and J dropped 3 bases, with 15 bases sitting between them. The CDR3 protein is CASSVAQAGTYTEAFF. The CDR3 DNA is TGTGCCAGCAGCGTAGCTCAGGCAGGAACATACACTGAAGCTTTCTTT.

This chain joins TRBV19 and TRBJ2-1; 11 bases align to TRBD2. The germline V gene encodes CDR1 LNHDA and CDR2 SQIVND (reference sequence). There are 14 residues in the CDR3. V shed 10 bases and J 4 bases; nucleotides not matched to a gene: 6. The CDR3 sequence: CATRRLAGYNEQFF. CDR3 sequence (DNA): TGTGCCACCAGACGACTAGCGGGGTACAATGAGCAGTTCTTC.

The genes are TRBV5-6 and TRBJ1-4; D unclear. Germline values: CDR1 SGHDT, CDR2 YYEEEE. The CDR3 runs 14 residues. Trimming left V 0 bases short and J 8 bases short, with 11 bases between. CDR3 nucleotide sequence: TGTGCCAGCAGCTTGGGACTGGGGAGGGAAAAACTGTTTTTT. This translates into CASSLGLGREKLFF.

This clone appeared a few times. The chain links TRBV11-3 to TRBJ2-1, with D possibly being TRBD1 (5 bases). In germline, CDR1 is SGHNT, CDR2 YENEEA. The germline V and J ends were trimmed by 3 bases and 8 bases, with 8 bases remaining between them. This CDR3 has 12 amino acids. The CDR3 sequence is CASSFRVDEQFF. The CDR3 DNA sequence: TGTGCCAGCAGCTTCAGGGTTGATGAGCAGTTCTTC.

This clone was counted only a few times. The chain combines TRBV6-1 with TRBJ1-1; TRBD1 agrees at 8 bases. The J segment lost 5 bases and the V segment lost 0 bases, leaving 8 bases of the junction unmatched. Germline loops: CDR1 MNHNS, CDR2 SASEGT. The CDR3 is made up of 16 amino acids. CDR3 sequence: CASSEAGQGRGTEAFF. CDR3 nucleotides: TGTGCCAGCAGTGAAGCTGGACAGGGCCGGGGGACTGAAGCTTTCTTT.

V gene TRBV6-1 combines with J gene TRBJ1-2; D remains unclear. The CDR3 spans 11 residues. Trimming shortened V by 2 bases and J by 7 bases, and 5 bases separated the two germline ends. From germline, CDR1 is MNHNS and CDR2 SASEGT. CDR3 nucleotides: TGTGCCAGCAGTGAACGGAGTGGCTACACCTTC. This translates into CASSERSGYTF.